A selection of T cell receptor beta chains follows, all from one sample in a study of blood T cell repertoires in COVID-19. The data were produced by immunoSEQ multiplex PCR, yet TCRdb's version contains in-frame clones alone and is incomplete. The table lists roughly 260,000 clones, roughly 86% of them singletons. The sequenced sample consisted of peripheral blood. These receptors all stem from a man aged 40-49 years who had recovered from COVID-19. Both conserved end residues are part of each CDR3. The D gene is left open where the match is weak. A row's size may be missing; if present it is once, few, many or a size class.

TRBJ2-7 TRBD1 - TRBV27 CASSPQLRTGGLNEQYF TGTGCCAGCAGTCCTCAACTACGGACAGGGGGCCTGAACGAGCAGTACTTC
TRBJ2-7 TRBD1 - TRBV12-3/TRBV12-4 CASGSGTGVEQYF TGTGCCAGCGGATCCGGGACAGGGGTCGAGCAGTACTTC
TRBJ2-3 TRBD1 - TRBV4-1 CASSHVGTGSTDTQYF TGCGCCAGCAGCCATGTCGGGACAGGTTCCACAGATACGCAGTATTTT
TRBJ2-2 TRBD2 - TRBV6-2/TRBV6-3 CASSTGTTTGELFF TGTGCCAGCAGTACCGGGACTACAACCGGGGAGCTGTTTTTT
TRBJ1-2 - once TRBV4-3 CASSQDRGGYYGYTF TGCGCCAGCAGCCAAGATCGGGGGGGGTACTATGGCTACACCTTC
TRBJ1-2 - - TRBV5-4 CASSLRGQAYGYTF TGTGCCAGCAGCTTGAGGGGACAAGCCTATGGCTACACCTTC
TRBJ2-7 - - TRBV7-2 CASSLGAGKFSRF TGTGCCAGCAGCTTAGGCGCGGGAAAATTTAGTCGGTTC
TRBJ2-5 - few TRBV11-2 CASSLLLGPETQYF TGTGCCAGCAGCTTATTACTGGGGCCAGAGACCCAGTACTTC
TRBJ2-7 TRBD2 - TRBV7-9 CASSTTATSPVHEQYF TGTGCCAGCAGCACAACCGCGACTAGCCCCGTCCACGAGCAGTACTTC
TRBJ2-5 - - TRBV10-1 CASSESRRETQYF TGCGCCAGCAGTGAGAGTCGGAGAGAGACCCAGTACTTC
TRBJ2-2 - - TRBV19 CASNQITPGELFF TGTGCCAGTAACCAAATAACACCCGGGGAGCTGTTTTTT